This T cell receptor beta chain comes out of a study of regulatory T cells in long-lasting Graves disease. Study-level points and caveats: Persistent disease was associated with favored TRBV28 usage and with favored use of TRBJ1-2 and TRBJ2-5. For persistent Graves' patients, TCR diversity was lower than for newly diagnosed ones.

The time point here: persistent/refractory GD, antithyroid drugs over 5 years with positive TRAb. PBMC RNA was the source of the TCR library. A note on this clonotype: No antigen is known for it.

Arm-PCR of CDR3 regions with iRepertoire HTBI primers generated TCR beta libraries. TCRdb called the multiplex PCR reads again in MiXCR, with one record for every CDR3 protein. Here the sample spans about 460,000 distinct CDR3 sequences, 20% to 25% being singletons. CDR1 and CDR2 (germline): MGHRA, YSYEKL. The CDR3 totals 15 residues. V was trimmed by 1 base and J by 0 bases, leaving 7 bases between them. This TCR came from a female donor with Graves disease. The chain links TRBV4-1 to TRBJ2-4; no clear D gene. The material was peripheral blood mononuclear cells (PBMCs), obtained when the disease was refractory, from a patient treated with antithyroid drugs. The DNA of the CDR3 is TGCGCCAGCAGCCAAGTGCCGTCAGCCAAAAACATTCAGTACTTC. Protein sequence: CASSQVPSAKNIQYF.